The clone carrying this TCR beta chain was counted a single time. V lost 3 bases to trimming and J lost 15 bases, with 12 bases between them. The CDR3 runs to 11 residues. In germline, CDR1 is SNHLY, CDR2 FYNNEI. The table came from immunoSEQ multiplex PCR; TCRdb's copy has only in-frame clones and leaves some out. Here the sample spans about 81,000 clones, just over 90% being singletons. This entry belongs to a study of T cell responses to AZD1222 COVID-19 vaccine. Sequencing used peripheral blood, obtained 28 days after the second AZD1222 dose. The TCR comes from an adult who received the AZD1222 COVID-19 vaccine. This chain joins TRBV2 and TRBJ2-1; D possibly corresponds to TRBD1 (6 bases). The CDR3 loop is CASSDQGISFF. The CDR3 bases are TGTGCCAGCAGTGACCAGGGGATATCGTTCTTC.